What follows are 20 T cell receptor beta chains derived from one specimen sequenced in a study of OX40 agonist ivuxolimab in advanced cancers. Only in-frame clones appear in the TCRdb table, and some are missing; sequencing was by immunoSEQ multiplex PCR. The sample lists 53,000 or so clones, around 88% occurring once. Sample: CD4+ or CD8+ T cells sorted from blood, taken in a trial of the OX40 agonist ivuxolimab. The source of these receptors is an adult with an advanced solid tumor such as melanoma, head and neck, liver or kidney cancer.

The gene calls are TRBV5-1 and TRBJ2-7; D is undetermined. V lost 4 bases, J lost 2 bases, and 4 bases lay in between. Per germline, CDR1 SGHRS and CDR2 YFSETQ. This CDR3 region has 11 residues. Here the CDR3 reads CASSGTYEQYF. Here the CDR3 DNA reads TGCGCCAGCAGCGGAACCTACGAGCAGTACTTC.

The V gene is TRBV18, the J gene TRBJ2-2; TRBD1 agrees at 7 bases. With V trimmed by 4 bases and J by 8 bases, 4 bases remained unmatched. There are 13 residues in the CDR3. Per germline, CDR1 KGHSH and CDR2 LQKENI. The CDR3 protein is CASSRDRDGELFF. The CDR3 nucleotides read TGTGCCAGCTCACGTGACAGGGATGGGGAGCTGTTTTTT.

The chain recombines TRBV7-9 with TRBJ2-1, with 9 bases that match TRBD2. The CDR3 covers 14 residues. J lost 13 bases, V lost 5 bases, and 12 bases had no gene match. Germline V gene sequence: CDR1 SEHNR, CDR2 FQNEAQ (reference sequence). CDR3 amino acids: CASSPGLAPPSQFF. CDR3 bases: TGTGCCAGCAGCCCAGGACTAGCGCCCCCCTCTCAGTTCTTC.

The chain carries TRBV7-9 and TRBJ2-1; possible D gene TRBD2, 6 bases. The CDR3 sequence is 14 residues long. Germline V gene sequence: CDR1 SEHNR, CDR2 FQNEAQ (reference sequence). The ends were cut back, 4 bases at V and 0 bases at J, with 7 bases in the middle. The CDR3 coding sequence is TGTGCCAGCAGCTCCGGGGGCTCCTACAATGAGCAGTTCTTC. The encoded protein is CASSSGGSYNEQFF.

This sequence joins TRBV10-2 and TRBJ2-5; D possibly matches TRBD1 or TRBD2 (6 bases each). The germline gives CDR1 WSHSY, CDR2 SAAADI. The V and J ends lost 3 bases and 5 bases respectively, with 13 bases between them. The CDR3 covers 14 residues. CDR3 DNA: TGCGCCAGCAGTGAACCGGGGGCGAGGGAGACCCAGTACTTC. Amino acid sequence: CASSEPGARETQYF.

This clone was detected once. The CDR3 DNA reads TGTGCCAGCAGCTTAGGCGGGACAGGGCGATATGGCTACACCTTC. It is translated as CASSLGGTGRYGYTF. This sequence joins TRBV7-2 and TRBJ1-2; 9 bases are shared with TRBD1. The CDR3 length is 15 residues. Germline values: CDR1 SGHTA, CDR2 FQGNSA. J lost 5 bases, V lost 1 base, and 5 bases had no gene match.

This chain joins TRBV7-3 and TRBJ2-2; 9 bases align to TRBD1. The germline CDR1 and CDR2 sequences are SGHTA and FQGTGA. The length of the CDR3 is 13 residues. The V and J ends lost 4 bases and 6 bases, in that order; junction bases with no gene match: 0. The CDR3 nucleotides read TGTGCCAGCAGCTGGACAGGGGCCGGGGAGCTGTTTTTT. It is translated as CASSWTGAGELFF.

V usage is TRBV5-1 and J usage is TRBJ1-6, with D possibly being TRBD1 (5 bases). V lost 5 bases, J lost 8 bases, and 11 bases lay in between. The germline V gene has CDR1 SGHRS and CDR2 YFSETQ. CDR3 size: 13 residues. CDR3: CASRPREDSPLHF. The CDR3 nucleotides are TGCGCCAGCAGACCCAGGGAGGATTCACCCCTCCACTTT.

This chain joins TRBV18 and TRBJ2-2, with D perhaps TRBD1 (6 bases). Germline assignment: CDR1 KGHSH and CDR2 LQKENI. This CDR3 has 16 amino acids. V dropped 3 bases and J dropped 1 base, with 12 bases sitting between them. In DNA form, the CDR3 reads TGTGCCAGCTCACCCCAAGGGGGAGAGAACACCGGGGAGCTGTTTTTT. It encodes CASSPQGGENTGELFF.

This clone came up a few times. This chain links TRBV27 with TRBJ1-3, with TRBD1 matching 10 bases. The CDR3 is 14 residues long. Germline lookup yields CDR1 MNHEY and CDR2 SMNVEV (reference sequence). V lost 6 bases, J lost 2 bases, and 1 base stayed unmatched. The CDR3 region has the DNA TGTGCCAGCAGAGGGACAGGGGCTGGAAACACCATATATTTT. This sequence encodes CASRGTGAGNTIYF.

The sample holds a few counts of this clone. This rearrangement joins TRBV15 to TRBJ1-4; 8 bases map to TRBD1. This CDR3 is built from 15 residues. Looked up from germline, CDR1 is LNHNV and CDR2 is YYDKDF (reference sequence). Trimming cost V 3 bases and J 8 bases; bases outside gene matches: 8. The CDR3 is CATSRQTGVQEKLFF. Written as DNA, the CDR3 is TGTGCCACCAGCAGGCAGACAGGGGTCCAAGAAAAACTGTTTTTT. Drawing the rest from reference TRBV15 and TRBJ1-4, the complete variable domain is DAMVIQNPRYQVTQFGKPVTLSCSQTLNHNVMYWYQQKSSQAPKLLFHYYDKDFNNEADTPDNFQSRRPNTSFCFLDIRSPGLGDTAMYLCATSRQTGVQEKLFFGSGTQLSVL.

The gene calls are TRBV5-1 and TRBJ2-2, with 9 bases lining up with TRBD2. The V segment lost 0 bases and the J segment 7 bases; nucleotides outside the gene matches: 4. The CDR3 extends over 15 amino acids. Germline values: CDR1 SGHRS, CDR2 YFSETQ. CDR3 sequence: CASSLVAGAVGELFF. The CDR3 coding sequence is TGCGCCAGCAGCTTGGTAGCGGGAGCGGTCGGGGAGCTGTTTTTT.

CDR3 sequence: CASSLSAGLYEQYF. CDR3 sequence (DNA): TGTGCCAGCAGTTTATCCGCAGGGCTCTACGAGCAGTACTTC. This rearrangement joins TRBV27 to TRBJ2-7, with a tentative D call TRBD1 (5 bases). Germline V gives CDR1 MNHEY, CDR2 SMNVEV (reference sequence). This CDR3 comprises 14 residues. Trimming pared 0 bases from V and 3 bases from J, leaving 9 bases between.

The chain carries TRBV4-1 and TRBJ1-5, with 7 bases that match TRBD1. Germline V lookup: CDR1 MGHRA, CDR2 YSYEKL. The trim removed 4 bases at V and 0 bases at J, leaving 6 bases unmatched. The CDR3 extends over 16 amino acids. The CDR3: CASSPARGDSNQPQHF. For the CDR3, the DNA is TGCGCCAGCAGCCCCGCCAGGGGGGATAGCAATCAGCCCCAGCATTTT.

This chain uses TRBV6-6 with TRBJ2-2; 11 nucleotides agree with TRBD2. The germline V gene has CDR1 MNHNY and CDR2 SVGAGI (reference sequence). CDR3 length: 15 amino acids. Trimming took 5 bases from V and 2 from J; bases not matched to a gene: 1. The DNA for the CDR3 is TGTGCCAGCAGTACTAGCGGGGGTAACACCGGGGAGCTGTTTTTT. Translating gives CASSTSGGNTGELFF.

This rearrangement joins TRBV5-1 to TRBJ2-7; D might be TRBD2 (6 bases). The CDR3 extends over 14 amino acids. Germline CDR1 SGHRS, CDR2 YFSETQ. V lost 0 bases, J lost 6 bases, and 13 bases lay in between. The CDR3 loop reads CASSLAGTGREQYF. As DNA, the CDR3 is TGCGCCAGCAGCTTGGCCGGGACTGGCCGCGAGCAGTACTTC.

There are a few counts of this clone. The chain links TRBV29-1 to TRBJ1-1; a weak D match, TRBD1 (6 bases). Trimming took 8 bases from V and 8 from J, leaving 12 bases between them. The CDR3 extends over 10 amino acids. Germline loops: CDR1 SQVTM, CDR2 ANQGSEA. The CDR3 sequence: CSIRQGEAFF. DNA for the CDR3: TGCAGCATTCGCCAGGGGGAAGCTTTCTTT. The complete variable domain, with remaining parts taken from reference TRBV29-1 and TRBJ1-1, reads SAVISQKPSRDICQRGTSLTIQCQVDSQVTMMFWYRQQPGQSLTLIATANQGSEATYESGFVIDKFPISRPNLTFSTLTVSNMSPEDSSIYLCSIRQGEAFFGQGTRLTVV.

The chain recombines TRBV10-3 with TRBJ2-2; D not resolved. Trimming removed 2 bases from V and 5 bases from J, with 12 bases in between. Per germline, CDR1 ENHRY and CDR2 SYGVKD. CDR3 length: 15 amino acids. The CDR3 DNA is TGTGCCATCAGTGAGCCAAGTCCTAGGACCGGGGAGCTGTTTTTT. Its translation: CAISEPSPRTGELFF.

This clone is a singleton in its sample. V is TRBV9 and J is TRBJ2-3, with TRBD1 as a possible D gene (6 bases). CDR1 is SGDLS, CDR2 YYNGEE, per germline. This CDR3 region has 16 residues. The V end lost 1 base, the J end lost 0 bases, and 12 bases lay between the germline ends. CDR3 coding DNA: TGTGCCAGCAGCGTAATTCCACAGGGAAGCACAGATACGCAGTATTTT. Its protein is CASSVIPQGSTDTQYF.

This chain joins TRBV6-5 and TRBJ2-3; 10 bases map to TRBD1. CDR1 is MNHEY, CDR2 SVGAGI, per germline. The CDR3 contains 15 residues. Germline trimming cut 5 bases from V and 1 base from J; bases unmatched to any gene: 3. CDR3 coding DNA: TGTGCCAGCAGTGCCGGGACAGGGGGCACAGATACGCAGTATTTT. Translation: CASSAGTGGTDTQYF.